The rows below give T cell receptor beta chains drawn from one sample of a study of Siglec-9 on CD8 T cells in melanoma. This table comes from immunoSEQ multiplex PCR, and its TCRdb copy is limited to in-frame clones, with some not included. The sample has about 33,000 clones; about 80% are singletons. The source material was Siglec-9- CD8+ T cells sorted from blood. The receptors derive from a human donor in good health. CDR3s include the opening cysteine and the closing phenylalanine or tryptophan. The order of the fields is V gene, J gene, D gene, clone size, CDR3 DNA, CDR3 protein. The D gene is left open where the match is weak. Clone sizes are given selectively: once, few, many, or a class where the clone is expanded.

V gene: TRBV27
J gene: TRBJ1-5
D gene: .
clone size: .
CDR3 DNA: TGTGCCAGCAGTTTGTACGCCGGCGCTCAGCCCCAGCATTTT
CDR3 protein: CASSLYAGAQPQHF

V gene: TRBV25-1
J gene: TRBJ2-1
D gene: .
clone size: .
CDR3 DNA: TGTGCCAGCAGTGGAGTCTCCCTAGCGAGTTACAATGAGCAGTTCTTC
CDR3 protein: CASSGVSLASYNEQFF

V gene: TRBV28
J gene: TRBJ1-4
D gene: .
clone size: .
CDR3 DNA: TGTGCCAGCAGTTTTTTAACAGAGTCCTCCCCAGGGAAACTGTTTTTT
CDR3 protein: CASSFLTESSPGKLFF

V gene: TRBV18
J gene: TRBJ2-7
D gene: TRBD1
clone size: .
CDR3 DNA: TGTGCCAGCTCACCCCTTCGGGACAGGGTGTACGAGCAGTACTTC
CDR3 protein: CASSPLRDRVYEQYF

V gene: TRBV10-3
J gene: TRBJ1-1
D gene: TRBD1
clone size: .
CDR3 DNA: TGTGCCATCAGGAGGGACAGGAGCGAAGCTTTCTTT
CDR3 protein: CAIRRDRSEAFF

V gene: TRBV5-4
J gene: TRBJ2-2
D gene: .
clone size: once
CDR3 DNA: TGTGCCAGCAGGGGGATCAGCGGGGAGCTGTTTTTT
CDR3 protein: CASRGISGELFF

V gene: TRBV7-9
J gene: TRBJ1-5
D gene: TRBD1
clone size: few
CDR3 DNA: TGTGCCAGCAGCTCGACAGGGGCGAGCAATCAGCCCCAGCATTTT
CDR3 protein: CASSSTGASNQPQHF

V gene: TRBV27
J gene: TRBJ2-2
D gene: .
clone size: .
CDR3 DNA: TGTGCCAGCAGTCCTTCGTTGGGCAACACCGGGGAGCTGTTTTTT
CDR3 protein: CASSPSLGNTGELFF

V gene: TRBV29-1
J gene: TRBJ2-7
D gene: TRBD1
clone size: .
CDR3 DNA: TGCAGCGTTGAATTTGAGGGGGCCGGTGACGAGCAGTACTTC
CDR3 protein: CSVEFEGAGDEQYF

V gene: TRBV9
J gene: TRBJ2-2
D gene: .
clone size: once
CDR3 DNA: TGTGCCAGCAGCGTAGAGCCGGATCTGGGGGGGGAGCTGTTTTTT
CDR3 protein: CASSVEPDLGGELFF

V gene: TRBV19
J gene: TRBJ1-4
D gene: .
clone size: once
CDR3 DNA: TGTGCCAGTAGTATAATTTGGCAGGGGCCGGAGGAAAAACTGTTTTTT
CDR3 protein: CASSIIWQGPEEKLFF

V gene: TRBV7-3
J gene: TRBJ2-3
D gene: TRBD2
clone size: .
CDR3 DNA: TGTGCCAGCAGCCCTAGCGGGGGGGCAGGAGATACGCAGTATTTT
CDR3 protein: CASSPSGGAGDTQYF

V gene: TRBV6-1
J gene: TRBJ2-7
D gene: TRBD2
clone size: .
CDR3 DNA: TGTGCCAGCAGTGTCAGCGGGAGTTCCGTCTACGAGCAGTACTTC
CDR3 protein: CASSVSGSSVYEQYF

V gene: TRBV13
J gene: TRBJ1-1
D gene: TRBD1
clone size: .
CDR3 DNA: TGTGCCAGCAGCCCGGGACAGGGGGCGAGATTCACTGAAGCTTTCTTT
CDR3 protein: CASSPGQGARFTEAFF

V gene: TRBV5-1
J gene: TRBJ2-7
D gene: TRBD2
clone size: .
CDR3 DNA: TGCGCCAGCAGCCCTGGACTAGCGGGAGGGTCTAAGGAGCAGTACTTC
CDR3 protein: CASSPGLAGGSKEQYF